These T cell receptor beta chains were read from a single sample in a study of shared T cell receptors in the human thymus. Sequenced by immunoSEQ multiplex PCR; TCRdb stores in-frame clones only, minus some. The repertoire holds hundreds of thousands of clones, about 87% seen once, with roughly 0.0086% in the top ten. These data were also filed under a second study, of human thymus T cells.

Sequenced: thymocytes. The receptors come from a boy in the first two years of life with a congenital heart defect. Both conserved end residues are part of each CDR3. The order of the fields is J gene, D gene, clone size, CDR3 length, V gene, CDR3 DNA, CDR3 protein. The D gene is left open where the match is weak. Some rows have no size entry. The others give once, few or many, or a class for an expanded clone.

TRBJ2-2 | TRBD1 | - | 15 | TRBV5-1 | TGCGCCAGCAGCTTGCGGTTAGGGGGCCCCGGGGAGCTGTTTTTT | CASSLRLGGPGELFF
TRBJ1-3 | TRBD1 | - | 19 | TRBV4-1 | TGCGCCAGCAGCCAAGAAGGGGACAGGGTCCCACCTTCTGGAAACACCATATATTTT | CASSQEGDRVPPSGNTIYF
TRBJ2-5 | - | - | 15 | TRBV2 | TGTGCCAGCAGTGAAGTGCGACCGAGGGGGGAGACCCAGTACTTC | CASSEVRPRGETQYF
TRBJ2-3 | - | - | 17 | TRBV2 | TGTGCCAGCAGTGCGAGGGGGGAGGGCCGCGTAACAGATACGCAGTATTTT | CASSARGEGRVTDTQYF
TRBJ1-5 | - | - | 17 | TRBV30 | TGTGCCTGGAGTGTAAGTCCGACACAAGATAGCAATCAGCCCCAGCATTTT | CAWSVSPTQDSNQPQHF
TRBJ2-1 | TRBD2 | - | 16 | TRBV15 | TGTGCCACCAGCCTGCCGCTAGCGGGGGGGCCTAATGAGCAGTTCTTC | CATSLPLAGGPNEQFF
TRBJ1-4 | - | - | 15 | TRBV6-1 | TGTGCCAGCAGTGAAGGGGGCCAGCTTAATGAAAAACTGTTTTTT | CASSEGGQLNEKLFF
TRBJ1-1 | - | - | 13 | TRBV6-6 | TGTGCCAGCAGTCCCGCAGGGCCCACTGAAGCTTTCTTT | CASSPAGPTEAFF
TRBJ2-1 | TRBD2 | once | 15 | TRBV6-5 | TGTGCCAGCAGTCCCACTAGCGGGTACGACAATGAGCAGTTCTTC | CASSPTSGYDNEQFF
TRBJ2-1 | TRBD2 | - | 15 | TRBV29-1 | TGCAGCGTCATGACTAGCGGAAGCTCCTACAATGAGCAGTTCTTC | CSVMTSGSSYNEQFF
TRBJ1-4 | - | - | 13 | TRBV29-1 | TGCAGCGTTGCATTCACAGGGTTGGAAAAACTGTTTTTT | CSVAFTGLEKLFF
TRBJ1-1 | - | - | 14 | TRBV6-5 | TGTGCCAGCATTGCAGGGGAGGGGAACACTGAAGCTTTCTTT | CASIAGEGNTEAFF
TRBJ1-1 | - | - | 15 | TRBV27 | TGTGCCAGCACCCCTCGGGGGTCCACTAACACTGAAGCTTTCTTT | CASTPRGSTNTEAFF
TRBJ2-7 | TRBD2 | few | 14 | TRBV28 | TGTGCCAGCAGTTTTATTTTGGGAGGGTACGAGCAGTACTTC | CASSFILGGYEQYF
TRBJ1-5 | - | - | 13 | TRBV7-2 | TGTGCCAGCAGCTTTTTATCTTTTCAGCCCCAGCATTTT | CASSFLSFQPQHF
TRBJ1-3 | - | few | 15 | TRBV4-3 | TGCGCCAGCAGCCTCCGAACAGATTCTGGAAACACCATATATTTT | CASSLRTDSGNTIYF
TRBJ2-1 | TRBD2 | - | 14 | TRBV19 | TGTGCCAGTAGGGGACTAGCGGCTTACAATGAGCAGTTCTTC | CASRGLAAYNEQFF
TRBJ1-1 | TRBD1 | - | 11 | TRBV7-9 | TGTGCCAGCAGGTCGGACAGGCAAGCTTTCTTT | CASRSDRQAFF
TRBJ2-7 | TRBD1 | once | 15 | TRBV28 | TGTGCCAGCAGTTACTCGGACAGGTTGCCAGGCGAGCAGTACTTC | CASSYSDRLPGEQYF
TRBJ2-1 | - | - | 14 | TRBV14 | TGTGCCAGCAGCCAATTCTCGGGGAACAATGAGCAGTTCTTC | CASSQFSGNNEQFF
TRBJ2-3 | - | - | 15 | TRBV4-1 | TGCGCCAGCAGCCAAGATCCTTTAAGCACAGATACGCAGTATTTT | CASSQDPLSTDTQYF